Listed here are 32 T cell receptor beta chains from one sample, sequenced in a study of shared clonotypes between healthy human individuals. This table comes from immunoSEQ multiplex PCR, and its TCRdb copy is limited to in-frame clones, with some not included. This table holds about 490,000 clones, roughly 80% found once. Sequencing used PBMCs. All receptors derive from a woman aged 40 to 50 in good health. Some clones in this sample may be carry-over from other donors' samples.

Comments on this clone: An end of the junction differs from the germline gene, which may be a read error. Other DNA sequences of this sample code for an identical CDR3. This chain links TRBV28 with TRBJ1-2; TRBD1 agrees at 11 bases. The CDR3 is 15 amino acids. In germline, CDR1 is MDHEN, CDR2 SYDVKM. The DNA for the CDR3 is TGTGCCAACAGCCCCTTGGGACAGGGGGAGTGGGGCTACACATTC. Translation gives CANSPLGQGEWGYTF.

In this sample, this clone turned up once. The chain uses TRBV10-3 and TRBJ2-7; D call uncertain. The CDR3 runs to 15 residues. Between the trimmed V and J ends, which lost 7 bases and 7 bases, there was a span of 23 bases. Per the germline V gene, CDR1 is ENHRY and CDR2 is SYGVKD. In nucleotides, the CDR3 is TGTGCCATCACGGACGGTGTGGGTGAGATGGGAGAGCAGTACTTC. It codes for CAITDGVGEMGEQYF.

V and J are TRBV28 and TRBJ1-2, with 10 nucleotides matching TRBD1. Germline CDR1 reads MDHEN; CDR2 reads SYDVKM. This CDR3 region has 16 residues. After removal of 2 bases from V and 5 bases from J, the junction contained 8 bases not matched to a gene. The CDR3 region is CASSLGGTGERYGYTF. In nucleotides, the CDR3 is TGTGCCAGCAGTTTAGGCGGGACAGGGGAGCGGTATGGCTACACCTTC.

In its sample, this clone was seen once. This chain uses TRBV29-1 with TRBJ2-1; TRBD2 agrees at 10 bases. Germline V gene lookup returns CDR1 SQVTM and CDR2 ANQGSEA. The CDR3 consists of 14 residues. V shed 4 bases, J shed 7 bases, and the junction held 7 bases outside the gene matches. The CDR3 sequence is CSVVRTSGQNEQFF. DNA of the CDR3: TGCAGCGTTGTAAGGACTAGCGGACAGAATGAGCAGTTCTTC.

The V and J genes are TRBV5-4 and TRBJ2-3; TRBD2 matches at 10 bases. Germline CDR1 is SGHNT and CDR2 is YYREEE (reference sequence). The trim removed 4 bases at V and 3 bases at J, leaving 11 bases unmatched. The CDR3 runs 17 residues. The CDR3 loop is CASSGEEREGPTDTQYF. The CDR3 DNA reads TGTGCCAGCAGCGGTGAGGAGCGGGAGGGCCCGACAGATACGCAGTATTTT.

The chain carries TRBV9 and TRBJ2-1, with a possible D match to TRBD2 (5 bases). The CDR3 totals 15 residues. CDR1 SGDLS and CDR2 YYNGEE come from the germline V gene. V dropped 7 bases and J dropped 0 bases, with 14 bases sitting between them. The CDR3 sequence: CASGRLQSSYNEQFF. The DNA of the CDR3 is TGTGCCAGCGGAAGACTACAGAGCTCCTACAATGAGCAGTTCTTC.

V gene TRBV27 combines with J gene TRBJ2-7, with TRBD2 identical over 11 bases. The CDR3 contains 15 residues. Losses at the gene ends were 5 bases for V and 2 bases for J; bases not matched to a gene: 5. The germline V gene encodes CDR1 MNHEY and CDR2 SMNVEV (reference sequence). The CDR3 nucleotides read TGTGCCAGCAGTCCCACTAGCGGGAGTGCCTACGAGCAGTACTTC. Translating it yields CASSPTSGSAYEQYF.

This chain links TRBV27 with TRBJ2-6; 8 bases line up with TRBD2. From germline, CDR1 is MNHEY and CDR2 SMNVEV (reference sequence). The junction had 7 bases not matched to a gene; V was cut back by 6 bases and J by 0 bases. The CDR3 is 17 residues long. The chain's CDR3 is CASRYSGTLSGANVLTF. The CDR3 region has the DNA TGTGCCAGCAGGTATAGCGGGACCCTCTCTGGGGCCAACGTCCTGACTTTC. Full variable domain (outside the CDR3, taken from reference TRBV27 and TRBJ2-6): EAQVTQNPRYLITVTGKKLTVTCSQNMNHEYMSWYRQDPGLGLRQIYYSMNVEVTDKGDVPEGYKVSRKEKRNFPLILESPSPNQTSLYFCASRYSGTLSGANVLTFGAGSRLTVL.

In DNA form, the CDR3 reads TGTGCCAGCAGTGCTAGCGGGAGGGCCGTTACGCAGTATTTT. Amino acids: CASSASGRAVTQYF. The gene calls are TRBV2 and TRBJ2-3, with 12 nucleotides matching TRBD2. Germline trimming cut 4 bases from V and 8 bases from J; bases unmatched to any gene: 4. CDR3 length: 14 amino acids. CDR1 and CDR2 from the germline V gene are SNHLY and FYNNEI.

The rearrangement joins TRBV5-1 to TRBJ2-3, with TRBD1 matching 8 bases. Germline V gives CDR1 SGHRS, CDR2 YFSETQ. V shed 5 bases, J shed 1 base, and the junction held 3 bases outside the gene matches. The CDR3 length is 14 residues. CDR3 sequence reads: CASRPGQGTDTQYF. As DNA, the CDR3 is TGCGCCAGCAGACCGGGACAGGGCACAGATACGCAGTATTTT.

The V gene is TRBV28, the J gene TRBJ1-2; TRBD1 agrees at 8 bases. The CDR3 runs to 15 residues. V lost 6 bases, J lost 1 base, and 7 bases stayed unmatched. The germline V gene has CDR1 MDHEN and CDR2 SYDVKM. CDR3 bases: TGTGCCAGCAGGGAATCGGGACAGGTTAACTATGGCTACACCTTC. It codes for CASRESGQVNYGYTF.

This clone has a single count. Distinct nucleotide sequences in the sample also encode this CDR3. V gene TRBV29-1 combines with J gene TRBJ1-5; D uncertain. Germline V gene lookup returns CDR1 SQVTM and CDR2 ANQGSEA. With 4 bases removed from V and 7 bases from J, the gap between germline ends came to 8 bases. The CDR3 spans 11 residues. The CDR3 sequence is CSVGEEQPQHF. The DNA for the CDR3 is TGCAGCGTTGGGGAGGAACAGCCCCAGCATTTT.

This clone was observed a few times. V usage is TRBV28 and J usage is TRBJ1-2, with TRBD1 as a possible D gene (5 bases). Germline loops: CDR1 MDHEN, CDR2 SYDVKM. The V end lost 3 bases, the J end lost 5 bases, and 7 bases lay between the germline ends. This CDR3 has 12 residues. In DNA form, the CDR3 reads TGTGCCAGCAGTTTCGAGGGGTATGGCTACACCTTC. Protein: CASSFEGYGYTF.

The chain uses TRBV19 and TRBJ1-5; 10 bases line up with TRBD1. Germline V gene sequence: CDR1 LNHDA, CDR2 SQIVND (reference sequence). The CDR3 length is 13 residues. V lost 11 bases, J lost 6 bases, and 7 bases stayed unmatched. In DNA, the CDR3 is TGTGCCGGCGGACAGGGGGACTTTCAGCCCCAGCATTTT. Its translation: CAGGQGDFQPQHF. The complete variable domain, with remaining parts taken from reference TRBV19 and TRBJ1-5, reads DGGITQSPKYLFRKEGQNVTLSCEQNLNHDAMYWYRQDPGQGLRLIYYSQIVNDFQKGDIAEGYSVSREKKESFPLTVTSAQKNPTAFYLCAGGQGDFQPQHFGDGTRLSIL.

J is TRBJ2-7 and V is TRBV6-6; 9 positions match TRBD2. Germline values: CDR1 MNHNY, CDR2 SVGAGI (reference sequence). The junction had 8 bases not matched to a gene; V was cut back by 6 bases and J by 5 bases. The CDR3 runs to 14 residues. The CDR3 protein is CASSPTSGPDEQYF. The CDR3 DNA follows: TGTGCCAGCAGCCCCACTAGCGGGCCAGACGAGCAGTACTTC.

In its sample, this clone was seen once. The same CDR3 arises from other DNA sequences in this sample as well. The V call is TRBV5-4, the J call TRBJ2-7, with 8 bases matching TRBD2. J was trimmed by 0 bases and V by 0 bases; bases with no gene match: 2. The germline CDR1 and CDR2 sequences are SGHNT and YYREEE (reference sequence). The CDR3 is made up of 15 amino acids. The CDR3 DNA is TGTGCCAGCAGCTTGGGACTAGCGAGCTCCTACGAGCAGTACTTC. Translated: CASSLGLASSYEQYF. The full variable domain, with the rest looked up from reference TRBV5-4 and TRBJ2-7, is ETGVTQSPTHLIKTRGQQVTLRCSSQSGHNTVSWYQQALGQGPQFIFQYYREEENGRGNFPPRFSGLQFPNYSSELNVNALELDDSALYLCASSLGLASSYEQYFGPGTRLTVT.

The chain employs TRBV5-1 and TRBJ2-3; D might be TRBD2 (6 bases). Germline values: CDR1 SGHRS, CDR2 YFSETQ. Trimming removed 0 bases from V and 2 bases from J, with 7 bases in between. The CDR3 covers 14 residues. CDR3 region: CASSLAGLTDTQYF. In nucleotides, the CDR3 is TGCGCCAGCAGCTTGGCGGGACTCACAGATACGCAGTATTTT.

The chain uses TRBV28 and TRBJ2-3; 7 bases line up with TRBD2. The trim removed 5 bases at V and 0 bases at J, leaving 8 bases unmatched. The germline CDR1 and CDR2 sequences are MDHEN and SYDVKM. This CDR3 has 16 amino acids. CDR3 protein: CASSLVLAKSTDTQYF. CDR3 coding DNA: TGTGCCAGCAGTCTTGTACTAGCGAAGAGCACAGATACGCAGTATTTT.

This clone was seen only once. The J gene is TRBJ2-2, the V gene TRBV2, with 8 bases aligning to TRBD2. With V trimmed by 5 bases and J by 7 bases, 9 bases remained unmatched. Germline lookup yields CDR1 SNHLY and CDR2 FYNNEI. The CDR3 extends over 15 amino acids. The DNA for the CDR3 is TGTGCCAGCAGTCTAAGGACTAGCCAGAACGGGGAGCTGTTTTTT. Its translation is CASSLRTSQNGELFF. The entire variable domain, with the rest obtained from reference TRBV2 and TRBJ2-2, is as follows: EPEVTQTPSHQVTQMGQEVILRCVPISNHLYFYWYRQILGQKVEFLVSFYNNEISEKSEIFDDQFSVERPDGSNFTLKIRSTKLEDSAMYFCASSLRTSQNGELFFGEGSRLTVL.

This chain uses TRBV7-6 with TRBJ2-7; 7 bases map to TRBD1. The V and J ends lost 5 bases and 0 bases, in that order; junction bases with no gene match: 4. The V gene's germline CDR1 is SGHVS and CDR2 FNYEAQ. The CDR3 is 14 residues long. This chain's CDR3 is CASSKGQSSYEQYF. In nucleotides, the CDR3 is TGTGCCAGCAGCAAGGGACAGAGCTCCTACGAGCAGTACTTC.

This chain joins TRBV5-1 and TRBJ2-3, with D perhaps TRBD2 (6 bases). CDR1 is SGHRS, CDR2 YFSETQ, per germline. V dropped 0 bases and J dropped 3 bases, with 11 bases sitting between them. This CDR3 has 15 amino acids. Here the CDR3 reads CASSLAGVATDTQYF. The CDR3 coding sequence is TGCGCCAGCAGCTTGGCGGGGGTAGCGACAGATACGCAGTATTTT. The variable domain in full, with the rest retrieved from reference TRBV5-1 and TRBJ2-3, is KAGVTQTPRYLIKTRGQQVTLSCSPISGHRSVSWYQQTPGQGLQFLFEYFSETQRNKGNFPGRFSGRQFSNSRSEMNVSTLELGDSALYLCASSLAGVATDTQYFGPGTRLTVL.

The chain uses TRBV5-4 and TRBJ2-2, with D uncertain. The length of the CDR3 is 17 residues. The germline V gene encodes CDR1 SGHNT and CDR2 YYREEE (reference sequence). The V end lost 4 bases, the J end lost 0 bases, and 16 bases lay between the germline ends. The CDR3 here is CASSPQLGNTNTGELFF. For the CDR3, the DNA is TGTGCCAGCAGCCCACAGCTGGGTAATACGAACACCGGGGAGCTGTTTTTT.

This clone was recorded a few times. The rearrangement joins TRBV7-2 to TRBJ1-1; 8 bases are a match to TRBD1. Germline trimming cut 4 bases from V and 0 bases from J; bases unmatched to any gene: 4. The CDR3 consists of 15 residues. From germline, CDR1 is SGHTA and CDR2 FQGNSA. CDR3 bases: TGTGCCAGCAGCTGGAAGGGACAGGTGAACACTGAAGCTTTCTTT. Amino acids: CASSWKGQVNTEAFF.

V gene TRBV5-5 combines with J gene TRBJ1-4, with D unresolved. The V gene lost 1 base and the J gene lost 2 bases, with 6 bases spanning the gap. CDR1 and CDR2 from the germline V gene are SGHKS and YYEKEE (reference sequence). The CDR3 runs 14 residues. The CDR3 spells CASSLTSTNEKLFF. The DNA for the CDR3 is TGTGCCAGCAGCTTGACCAGCACTAATGAAAAACTGTTTTTT.

This clone was counted a single time. The V gene is TRBV2, the J gene TRBJ2-1; D not resolved. Germline loops: CDR1 SNHLY, CDR2 FYNNEI. This CDR3 has 12 amino acids. Trimming cost V 7 bases and J 8 bases, with 12 bases left between them. CDR3: CASNLGADEQFF. Written as DNA, the CDR3 is TGTGCCAGCAACCTAGGAGCCGATGAGCAGTTCTTC.

Concerning this clone itself: Within the sample, other DNA sequences also encode this same CDR3. The gene calls are TRBV5-4 and TRBJ2-2, with D possibly called TRBD1 or TRBD2 (5 bases each). The V gene's germline CDR1 is SGHNT and CDR2 YYREEE (reference sequence). There are 13 residues in the CDR3. V gave up 0 bases and J gave up 5 bases, with 5 bases separating them. CDR3 sequence (DNA): TGTGCCAGCAGCTTGGGGGGGACCGGGGAGCTGTTTTTT. Protein sequence: CASSLGGTGELFF.

This clone was seen many times. The same CDR3 can be traced to other DNA sequences in this sample. The V gene is TRBV5-4, the J gene TRBJ1-2; possibly TRBD1 for D (6 bases). CDR3 length equals 15 residues. The germline gives CDR1 SGHNT, CDR2 YYREEE (reference sequence). V lost 0 bases and J 2 bases, leaving 11 bases between the germline ends. DNA of the CDR3: TGTGCCAGCAGCTTGGGGGGGGCGGCGAACTATGGCTACACCTTC. Encoded protein: CASSLGGAANYGYTF.

The CDR3 sequence is CASSLMRGPEAFF. CDR3 bases: TGTGCCAGCAGTTTGATGAGGGGGCCGGAAGCTTTCTTT. This chain links TRBV28 with TRBJ1-1; TRBD1 aligns across 7 bases. In germline, CDR1 is MDHEN, CDR2 SYDVKM. This CDR3 region has 13 residues. V trimming: 3 bases; J trimming: 8 bases; junction bases outside the gene matches: 6.

The chain carries TRBV4-3 and TRBJ2-4; maybe TRBD1 (6 bases). Germline CDR1 and CDR2: LGHNA and YSLEER. The V gene lost 4 bases and the J gene lost 2 bases, with 12 bases spanning the gap. The CDR3 runs 15 residues. The chain's CDR3 is CASSRIQGSKNIQYF. In nucleotides, the CDR3 is TGCGCCAGCAGCCGAATACAGGGATCCAAAAACATTCAGTACTTC.

Points on this clone: A far larger clone is just one base off, so this is likely a read error. The gene calls are TRBV28 and TRBJ1-1, with D tentatively TRBD1 (6 bases). Germline lookup yields CDR1 MDHEN and CDR2 SYDVKM. The V end lost 5 bases, the J end lost 1 base, and 14 bases lay between the germline ends. CDR3 length: 15 residues. CDR3: CASSTAGTSNTEAFF. As DNA, the CDR3 is TGTGCCAGCAGTACCGCCGGGACATCGAACACTGAAGCTTTCTTT.

The chain is built from TRBV6-4 and TRBJ2-2; TRBD2 matches at 15 bases. Unmatched junction bases numbered 4, after V lost 7 bases and J lost 4 bases. This CDR3 is built from 16 residues. CDR1 and CDR2 (germline): MRHNA, SNTAGT. DNA for the CDR3: TGTGCCAGCATGGGACTAGCGGGAGGTGTCACCGGGGAGCTGTTTTTT. Its translation is CASMGLAGGVTGELFF.

Note on this clone: A far larger clone differs by one base, so this is likely a read error. V is TRBV4-1 and J is TRBJ2-5; D call uncertain. TRBJ2-7 matches the DNA end more closely, so the J call is doubtful. In germline, CDR1 is MGHRA, CDR2 YSYEKL. This CDR3 is 13 amino acids long. The CDR3, as DNA: TGCGCCAGCAGAAGTGACCTCAATTCCGAGCAGTACTTC. Its protein product is CASRSDLNSEQYF.